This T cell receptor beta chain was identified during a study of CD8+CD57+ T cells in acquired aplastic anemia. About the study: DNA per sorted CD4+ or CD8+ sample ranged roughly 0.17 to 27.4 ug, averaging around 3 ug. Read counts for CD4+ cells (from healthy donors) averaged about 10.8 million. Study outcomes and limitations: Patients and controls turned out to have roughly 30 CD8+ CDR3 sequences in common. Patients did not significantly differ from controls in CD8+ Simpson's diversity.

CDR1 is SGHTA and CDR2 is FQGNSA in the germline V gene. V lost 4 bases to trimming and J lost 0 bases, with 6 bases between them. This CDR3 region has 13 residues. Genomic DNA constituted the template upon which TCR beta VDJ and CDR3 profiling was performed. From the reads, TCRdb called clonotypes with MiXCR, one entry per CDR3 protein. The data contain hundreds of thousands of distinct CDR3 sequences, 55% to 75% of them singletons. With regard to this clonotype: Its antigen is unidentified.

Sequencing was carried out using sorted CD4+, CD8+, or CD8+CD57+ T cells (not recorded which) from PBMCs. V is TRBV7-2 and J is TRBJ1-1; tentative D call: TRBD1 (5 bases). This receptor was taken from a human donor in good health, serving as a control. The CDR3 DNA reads TGTGCCAGCAGCTCAGGGATGAACACTGAAGCTTTCTTT. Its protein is CASSSGMNTEAFF. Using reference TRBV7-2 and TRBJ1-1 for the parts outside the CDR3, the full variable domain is GAGVSQSPSNKVTEKGKDVELRCDPISGHTALYWYRQSLGQGLEFLIYFQGNSAPDKSGLPSDRFSAERTGGSVSTLTIQRTQQEDSAVYLCASSSGMNTEAFFGQGTRLTVV.